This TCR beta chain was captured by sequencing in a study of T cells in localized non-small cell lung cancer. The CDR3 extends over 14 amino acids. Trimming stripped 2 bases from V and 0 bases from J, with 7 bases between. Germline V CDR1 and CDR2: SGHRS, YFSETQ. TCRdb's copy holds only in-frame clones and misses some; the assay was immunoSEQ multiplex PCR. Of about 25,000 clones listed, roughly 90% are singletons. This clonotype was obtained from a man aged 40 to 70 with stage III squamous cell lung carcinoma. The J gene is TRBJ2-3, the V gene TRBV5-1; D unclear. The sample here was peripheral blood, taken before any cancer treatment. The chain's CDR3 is CASSLETSTDTQYF. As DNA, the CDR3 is TGCGCCAGCAGCTTAGAGACCAGCACAGATACGCAGTATTTT.